A single sample is the source of the 23 T cell receptor beta chains below, sequenced in a study of blood T cell repertoires in COVID-19. Measured with immunoSEQ multiplex PCR; TCRdb has only the in-frame clones, and not every one. The sample shows 120,000 to 150,000 clones, roughly 88% of them seen only once. The sequencing sample was made of PBMCs or T cells enriched from blood (not recorded which). The receptors here all came from a woman aged 30 to 39 with acute COVID-19.

V and J are TRBV9 and TRBJ2-5; D ambiguous. The CDR3 loop spans 17 amino acids. The ends were cut back, 2 bases at V and 6 bases at J, with 23 bases in the middle. Germline-derived CDR1 and CDR2 are SGDLS and YYNGEE. CDR3 region: CASSVTHGTGSKQTQYF. For the CDR3, the DNA is TGTGCCAGCAGCGTGACCCATGGAACGGGTAGCAAGCAGACCCAGTACTTC.

The chain is built from TRBV7-8 and TRBJ1-5; a possible D gene is TRBD1 (5 bases). Trimming stripped 2 bases from V and 0 bases from J, with 11 bases between. There are 16 residues in the CDR3. Germline CDR1 reads SGHVS; CDR2 reads FQNEAQ. The CDR3 loop reads CASSLFGQGSNQPQHF. The CDR3 nucleotides read TGTGCCAGCAGCTTATTCGGGCAGGGTAGCAATCAGCCCCAGCATTTT.

The chain couples TRBV19 to TRBJ2-7, with TRBD2 matching 8 bases. V lost 6 bases, J lost 6 bases, and 7 bases stayed unmatched. There are 13 residues in the CDR3. Germline V lookup: CDR1 LNHDA, CDR2 SQIVND (reference sequence). The chain's CDR3 is CASSPGGDSEQYF. In DNA form, the CDR3 reads TGTGCCAGTAGCCCCGGGGGGGACTCCGAGCAGTACTTC. Filled out from reference TRBV19 and TRBJ2-7, the complete variable domain reads DGGITQSPKYLFRKEGQNVTLSCEQNLNHDAMYWYRQDPGQGLRLIYYSQIVNDFQKGDIAEGYSVSREKKESFPLTVTSAQKNPTAFYLCASSPGGDSEQYFGPGTRLTVT.

This chain connects TRBV10-3 to TRBJ2-5; possibly TRBD1 for D (5 bases). This CDR3 has 17 residues. V was pared by 0 bases and J by 3 bases, with 17 bases between. Germline V lookup: CDR1 ENHRY, CDR2 SYGVKD. CDR3 in amino acids: CAISESSAGRGEETQYF. CDR3 in DNA: TGTGCCATCAGTGAGTCGAGTGCTGGTAGGGGTGAAGAGACCCAGTACTTC.

The genes are TRBV7-3 and TRBJ2-7; 7 nucleotides agree with TRBD1. Germline CDR1 reads SGHTA; CDR2 reads FQGTGA. The CDR3 length is 13 residues. V was pared by 3 bases and J by 4 bases, with 3 bases of the junction left unmatched. In DNA, the CDR3 is TGTGCCAGCAGCTTCGGGACAGCTTACGAGCAGTACTTC. Protein: CASSFGTAYEQYF. The variable domain in full, with the rest retrieved from reference TRBV7-3 and TRBJ2-7, is GAGVSQTPSNKVTEKGKYVELRCDPISGHTALYWYRQSLGQGPEFLIYFQGTGAADDSGLPNDRFFAVRPEGSVSTLKIQRTERGDSAVYLCASSFGTAYEQYFGPGTRLTVT.

The gene calls are TRBV9 and TRBJ1-5; 8 bases fit TRBD1. V lost 5 bases and J lost 2; bases outside the gene matches: 3. CDR3 length equals 14 residues. CDR1 SGDLS and CDR2 YYNGEE come from the germline V gene. The CDR3 DNA reads as TGTGCCAGCAGTGCGACAGGGGGCAATCAGCCCCAGCATTTT. Translated, it gives CASSATGGNQPQHF.

This sequence joins TRBV19 and TRBJ1-1; D may be TRBD1 (6 bases). Looked up from germline, CDR1 is LNHDA and CDR2 is SQIVND (reference sequence). The CDR3 has 17 residues. The germline V and J ends were trimmed by 5 bases and 2 bases, with 21 bases remaining between them. The CDR3 nucleotides read TGTGCCAGTAGTGGCTTAGGGGGAAATGGACCTAACACTGAAGCTTTCTTT. Residues: CASSGLGGNGPNTEAFF. Supplemented by reference TRBV19 and TRBJ1-1, the full variable domain reads DGGITQSPKYLFRKEGQNVTLSCEQNLNHDAMYWYRQDPGQGLRLIYYSQIVNDFQKGDIAEGYSVSREKKESFPLTVTSAQKNPTAFYLCASSGLGGNGPNTEAFFGQGTRLTVV.

This sequence joins TRBV5-1 and TRBJ2-3; 9 bases map to TRBD2. The CDR3 runs 15 residues. Trimming took 0 bases from V and 6 from J; bases not matched to a gene: 5. The germline V gene has CDR1 SGHRS and CDR2 YFSETQ. The CDR3 loop reads CASSLGSSGTDTQYF. As DNA, the CDR3 is TGCGCCAGCAGCTTGGGGTCTAGCGGGACTGATACGCAGTATTTT.

This chain connects TRBV28 to TRBJ1-5, with no clear D. The V end lost 6 bases, the J end lost 1 base, and 10 bases lay between the germline ends. The CDR3 runs 14 residues. The V gene's germline CDR1 is MDHEN and CDR2 SYDVKM. The CDR3 region is CASRRASSNQPQHF. CDR3 coding DNA: TGTGCCAGCAGGCGGGCCTCCAGCAATCAGCCCCAGCATTTT. Filled out from reference TRBV28 and TRBJ1-5, the complete variable domain reads DVKVTQSSRYLVKRTGEKVFLECVQDMDHENMFWYRQDPGLGLRLIYFSYDVKMKEKGDIPEGYSVSREKKERFSLILESASTNQTSMYLCASRRASSNQPQHFGDGTRLSIL.

CDR3 residues: CASSLGPSGNTIYF. CDR3 bases: TGTGCCAGCAGCCTGGGCCCTTCTGGAAACACCATATATTTT. J is TRBJ1-3 and V is TRBV7-2; D unclear. V lost 5 bases and J 1 base, leaving 9 bases between the germline ends. The length of the CDR3 is 14 residues. Germline CDR1 SGHTA, CDR2 FQGNSA.

The gene calls are TRBV19 and TRBJ2-1, with 9 bases lining up with TRBD2. The ends lost 5 bases at V and 2 bases at J; junction bases unmatched: 10. Germline CDR1 is LNHDA and CDR2 is SQIVND (reference sequence). The CDR3 is made up of 17 amino acids. CDR3 sequence: CASSVRNAGGPYNEQFF. The CDR3 region has the DNA TGTGCCAGTAGTGTTCGGAACGCGGGAGGGCCCTACAATGAGCAGTTCTTC.

The rearrangement links TRBV6-5 to TRBJ2-5; no reliable D call. The CDR3 runs 14 residues. Between the trimmed V and J ends, which lost 0 bases and 1 base, there was a span of 6 bases. Germline CDR1 reads MNHEY; CDR2 reads SVGAGI. For the CDR3, the DNA is TGTGCCAGCAGTTACTCGCTAAGCCAAGAGACCCAGTACTTC. Protein sequence: CASSYSLSQETQYF.

The V and J genes are TRBV7-6 and TRBJ2-7, with no clear D. V was pared by 5 bases and J by 6 bases, with 17 bases between. This CDR3 has 14 residues. CDR1 is SGHVS, CDR2 FNYEAQ, per germline. The CDR3 reads CASSPSGQTFEQYF. In DNA form, the CDR3 reads TGTGCCAGCAGCCCTTCTGGTCAGACATTCGAGCAGTACTTC. The full variable domain, its missing parts supplied by reference TRBV7-6 and TRBJ2-7, is GAGVSQSPRYKVTKRGQDVALRCDPISGHVSLYWYRQALGQGPEFLTYFNYEAQQDKSGLPNDRFSAERPEGSISTLTIQRTEQRDSAMYRCASSPSGQTFEQYFGPGTRLTVT.

CDR3 in DNA: TGTGCCAGCTCACCACCCTCAGGGACAGGGGTTTTCGGCAATGAGCAGTTCTTC. Translation: CASSPPSGTGVFGNEQFF. The rearrangement joins TRBV18 to TRBJ2-1; TRBD1 aligns across 10 bases. V lost 0 bases, J lost 6 bases, and 11 bases stayed unmatched. CDR1 and CDR2 (germline): KGHSH, LQKENI. CDR3 size: 18 residues.

The chain has TRBV10-3 and TRBJ2-7; 8 bases line up with TRBD2. CDR1 and CDR2 (germline): ENHRY, SYGVKD. The CDR3 is 13 residues long. V trimming: 10 bases; J trimming: 0 bases; junction bases outside the gene matches: 5. This CDR3 is CATLAASSYEQYF. The CDR3 nucleotides are TGTGCCACACTAGCGGCAAGCTCCTACGAGCAGTACTTC.

The rearrangement uses TRBV10-3 and TRBJ2-6; D is perhaps TRBD1 (6 bases). Germline V gene sequence: CDR1 ENHRY, CDR2 SYGVKD. V was clipped by 11 bases and J by 0 bases, with 23 bases between them. The CDR3 contains 18 residues. The CDR3 sequence is CASKSADSSISGANVLTF. The CDR3 DNA reads TGTGCCTCGAAATCGGCGGACAGTTCTATCTCTGGGGCCAACGTCCTGACTTTC.

This chain links TRBV19 with TRBJ2-7, with TRBD1 matching over 10 bases. There are 12 residues in the CDR3. Germline V CDR1 and CDR2: LNHDA, SQIVND (reference sequence). V shed 8 bases, J shed 6 bases, and the junction held 4 bases outside the gene matches. The CDR3 DNA follows: TGTGCCAGTGGGGACAGGGGAAGCGAGCAGTACTTC. As protein: CASGDRGSEQYF.

V usage is TRBV28 and J usage is TRBJ2-1; a possible D gene is TRBD2 (5 bases). The CDR3 totals 15 residues. Germline CDR1 and CDR2: MDHEN and SYDVKM. Trimming shortened V by 6 bases and J by 8 bases, and 20 bases separated the two germline ends. The CDR3 DNA sequence: TGTGCCAGCAGCTCTGGTGCTAGCTTACACTATGAGCAGTTCTTC. Its protein product is CASSSGASLHYEQFF.

This clone was recorded a few times. This chain joins TRBV4-2 and TRBJ2-2; unclear D gene. The CDR3 covers 12 residues. V was trimmed by 1 base and J by 9 bases, leaving 6 bases between them. CDR1 and CDR2 from the germline V gene are LGHNA and YNFKEQ. This chain's CDR3 is CASSQGGWELFF. The CDR3 bases are TGTGCCAGCAGCCAAGGCGGATGGGAGCTGTTTTTT.

This clone came up a few times. The chain recombines TRBV6-1 with TRBJ2-7, with 8 positions matching TRBD2. Germline values: CDR1 MNHNS, CDR2 SASEGT. This CDR3 is 14 amino acids long. V shed 1 base, J shed 2 bases, and the junction held 1 base outside the gene matches. This chain's CDR3 is CASSEDGRAYEQYF. The CDR3 DNA reads as TGTGCCAGCAGTGAAGACGGGAGGGCCTACGAGCAGTACTTC.

The rearrangement joins TRBV13 to TRBJ2-2; D not resolved. This CDR3 comprises 13 residues. The germline gives CDR1 PRHDT, CDR2 FYEKMQ (reference sequence). Trimming left V 2 bases short and J 6 bases short, with 7 bases between. In DNA form, the CDR3 reads TGTGCCAGCAGCTTAAGAGCCTCCGGGGAGCTGTTTTTT. Translated: CASSLRASGELFF.

The V call is TRBV28, the J call TRBJ1-5; D call uncertain. Germline lookup yields CDR1 MDHEN and CDR2 SYDVKM. The CDR3 is made up of 14 amino acids. V shed 3 bases and J shed 5 bases, with 11 bases lying between them. CDR3 DNA: TGTGCCAGCAGTTTCTTTCGGGAGGATCAGCCCCAGCATTTT. It codes for CASSFFREDQPQHF.

This clone was observed a few times. In DNA form, the CDR3 reads TGCAGTGCTTGGACAAAAGAGACCCAGTACTTC. It codes for CSAWTKETQYF. The chain couples TRBV20-1 to TRBJ2-5; D might be TRBD1 (5 bases). This CDR3 is built from 11 residues. Per the germline V gene, CDR1 is DFQATT and CDR2 is SNEGSKA (reference sequence). V was trimmed by 5 bases and J by 3 bases, leaving 7 bases between them.